The clone carrying this T cell receptor beta chain showed up just a few times. What it binds is unknown. The source of the sample is a study of regulatory T cells in long-lasting Graves disease. Study summary: Positivity for TSH receptor antibodies plus over 5 years of antithyroid drugs meant persistent Graves' disease. Whole-study results and caveats: Persistent Graves' patients showed reduced TCR diversity versus newly diagnosed patients. It was in persistent disease that TRBV28, TRBJ1-2 and TRBJ2-5 were favored. The persistent group shared 2,741 public clonotypes, more than the approximately 1,000 shared by new patients.

Germline CDR1 reads LNHDA; CDR2 reads SQIVND (reference sequence). V lost 6 bases and J lost 3, with 11 bases in between. The CDR3 extends over 13 amino acids. In building TCR beta libraries, iRepertoire HTBI primers were used together with Arm-PCR of CDR3 regions. TCRdb re-called the multiplex PCR reads through MiXCR, storing one row per CDR3 protein. The sample holds 300,000 to 350,000 distinct CDR3 sequences; 15% to 20% are singletons and the top ten take less than 35%. The sample's time point: persistent/refractory GD, antithyroid drugs over 5 years with positive TRAb. PBMCs provided the RNA from which the TCR library was made.

The clonotype originates from a female donor with Graves disease. The gene calls are TRBV19 and TRBJ1-1; D not certain. This sample comprised peripheral blood mononuclear cells (PBMCs), obtained when the disease was refractory, from a patient treated with antithyroid drugs. CDR3 in amino acids: CASRPSGYTEAFF. Written as DNA, the CDR3 is TGTGCCAGTAGACCCTCCGGGTACACTGAAGCTTTCTTT.